This record looks at one TCR beta chain sequence and its context. Its antigen is unknown. A much larger clone lies a single base off, so this may be a read error. No conserved phenylalanine or tryptophan ends this CDR3, so it is likely a read error. The data are from a study of regulatory T cells in long-lasting Graves disease. Sequencing libraries for TCR beta were prepared with iRepertoire HTBI primers and Arm-PCR of CDR3 regions. One entry per CDR3 protein results from TCRdb running MiXCR on the multiplex PCR reads. Here the sample spans 350,000 to 550,000 distinct CDR3 sequences, around 15% being singletons. Time point indicated: newly diagnosed GD, antithyroid drugs for less than 3 months. The TCR library was prepared using RNA isolated from PBMCs. V lost 4 bases, J lost 2 bases, and 20 bases lay in between. The CDR3 length is 17 residues. Germline V lookup: CDR1 SGHRS, CDR2 YFSETQ. The study's findings and limits: Rather than thyroid tissue, only peripheral blood underwent study.

Separately, the same data were catalogued under a study of T cells in Graves' hyperthyroidism and ophthalmopathy.

Sequenced here: peripheral blood mononuclear cells (PBMCs), sampled at new diagnosis, from a patient treated with antithyroid drugs. The V gene is TRBV5-1, the J gene TRBJ2-3; weak D call: TRBD2 (5 bases). This sequence was found in a woman aged 50 to 60 with Graves disease. The CDR3 loop reads CASSPIPGSQNTDTQYV. The DNA for the CDR3 is TGCGCCAGCAGCCCCATCCCGGGATCCCAGAACACAGATACGCAGTATGTT.